The following is a T cell receptor (beta chain) sequence with its context. The antigen is not known. Germline V lookup: CDR1 KGHSH, CDR2 LQKENI. Trimming took off 2 bases at V and 2 bases at J, with 4 bases between the two ends. The CDR3 totals 14 residues. Isolation of CD4+ T cells took place after more than 9 days of culture. All study participants received two doses of BNT162b2 or mRNA-1273 vaccine. The healthy vaccine recipients, who had no prior SARS-CoV-2 infection, showed negative nucleocapsid antibodies. On both days 3 and 7, half of the culture medium was replaced with IL-2 medium. This entry is derived from a study of vaccination effects on CD4 cells after COVID-19. Overall study context: Post-vaccine sampling took place a median of 72 days after the second dose.

Generated by immunoSEQ multiplex PCR, the TCRdb table keeps only in-frame clones and is missing some. This sample yields approximately 60,000 clones, of which about 78% are seen a single time; 4.3% belongs to the top ten. This sequence was found in a human donor who received a COVID-19 vaccine. Sample: CD4+ T cells from PBMCs cultured without peptide, taken after COVID-19 vaccination. This rearrangement joins TRBV18 to TRBJ2-6; no reliable D call. CDR3: CASSPNTGANVLTF. CDR3 bases: TGTGCCAGCTCACCAAACACTGGGGCCAACGTCCTGACTTTC.